The sequence of this T cell receptor (beta chain) was determined in a study of blood T cell repertoires in COVID-19. Authors' methods: Quantification of nucleated cells was approximated via reference gene primer amplification. Sequenced by immunoSEQ multiplex PCR; TCRdb stores in-frame clones only, minus some. V, J and clone size derive from that table, while D and trimming were established from the DNA sequence. The top ten hold 28% of the sample, which has 60,000 to 65,000 clones, 74% seen once. Trimming took 0 bases from V and 4 from J; bases not matched to a gene: 3. Per germline, CDR1 SGHNT and CDR2 YENEEA. The CDR3 extends over 15 amino acids. This clone was picked up one time.

V and J are TRBV11-3 and TRBJ2-1, with 7 bases aligning to TRBD1. The TCR was taken from a woman older than 75 with acute or convalescent COVID-19. Sequencing was carried out using peripheral blood. Here the CDR3 reads CASSLDRGFYNEQFF. DNA of the CDR3: TGTGCCAGCAGCTTAGACAGGGGGTTTTACAATGAGCAGTTCTTC.